The rows below give T cell receptor beta chains drawn from one sample of a study of regulatory T cells in long-lasting Graves disease. TCRdb re-called the multiplex PCR reads through MiXCR, storing one row per CDR3 protein. Among roughly 300,000 distinct CDR3 sequences listed, roughly a fifth were seen once. Sequences were derived from peripheral blood mononuclear cells (PBMCs), sampled when the disease was refractory, from a patient treated with antithyroid drugs. These receptors were obtained from a female donor with Graves disease. CDR3s include the opening cysteine and the closing phenylalanine or tryptophan. D genes are given only for firm matches. Clone size is shown for a subset of rows, as once, few, many or a class of expanded clone.

TRBJ1-1	NA	NA	TRBV25-1	TGTGCCAGCAGTGGAGCCACAGCGAGGAACACTGAAGCTTTCTTT	CASSGATARNTEAFF
TRBJ2-2	NA	TRBD2	TRBV28	TGTGCCAGCAGTTTTCCCATTAGCGGGAGGACTAACACCGGGGAGCTGTTTTTT	CASSFPISGRTNTGELFF
TRBJ2-5	many	TRBD2	TRBV6-1	TGTGCCAGCATGGGGCGCGGGGGAAGCTCAGAGACCCAGTACTTC	CASMGRGGSSETQYF
TRBJ2-3	NA	NA	TRBV27	TGTGCCAGCAGTTTATCGTCACTAGTCGCGCAGTATTTT	CASSLSSLVAQYF
TRBJ2-3	NA	TRBD2	TRBV2	TGTGCCAGGGGACTAGCGGGAGGGAGGACAGATACGCAGTATTTT	CARGLAGGRTDTQYF
TRBJ2-5	many	NA	TRBV6-1	TGTGCCAGCAGTAGCGGCCTAGCGAGGGCAGAGACCCAGTACTTC	CASSSGLARAETQYF
TRBJ2-2	many	NA	TRBV24-1	TGTGCCACCAGTGATTATCAGGGGTTCGCGAACACCGGGGAGCTGTTTTTT	CATSDYQGFANTGELFF
TRBJ1-2	many	NA	TRBV27	TGTGCCAGCAGTTTATTGGGGGATTGGGGCTACACCTTC	CASSLLGDWGYTF
TRBJ2-7	many	TRBD1	TRBV2	TGTGCCAGCAGTGATAAGGGGGCGGACGAGCAGTACTTC	CASSDKGADEQYF
TRBJ2-1	NA	TRBD2	TRBV7-3	TGTGCCAGCAGCCGGGACTACACCCTCGGTGAGCAGTTCTTC	CASSRDYTLGEQFF
TRBJ2-5	NA	NA	TRBV28	TGTGCCAGCAGTTTATTAAGTGAGACCCAGTACTTC	CASSLLSETQYF
TRBJ1-2	NA	NA	TRBV7-9	TGTGCCAGCAGCTTTGATCCGGGACGGGGCTCGAGAGGCTACACCTTC	CASSFDPGRGSRGYTF
TRBJ2-7	NA	NA	TRBV4-1	TGCGCCAGCAGCCAAGTAGGGGGGTACCTCCTCTCCTACGAGCAGTACTTC	CASSQVGGYLLSYEQYF
TRBJ1-5	many	NA	TRBV2	TGTGCCAGCAGTGGAGACAGTCGAACCGGCAATCAGCCCCAGCATTTT	CASSGDSRTGNQPQHF
TRBJ1-6	NA	NA	TRBV27	TGTGCCAGCTCGCTGGGACCGTCGAATTCACCCCTCCACTTT	CASSLGPSNSPLHF
TRBJ2-7	NA	TRBD2	TRBV6-2/TRBV6-3	TGTGCCAGCAGTTCCCGGACTAGCGTATTCTACGAGCAGTACTTC	CASSSRTSVFYEQYF
TRBJ2-7	NA	TRBD2	TRBV2	TGTGCCAGCAGTGATTGGGGGGGGGGCTACGAGCAGTACTTC	CASSDWGGGYEQYF
TRBJ1-5	NA	NA	TRBV20-1	TGCAGTGCTAGGGGGGTTCAGCCCCAGCATTTT	CSARGVQPQHF
TRBJ2-7	NA	NA	TRBV29-1	TGCAGCGTTGAAGGGAGTTCCTCCTACGAGCAGTACTTC	CSVEGSSSYEQYF
TRBJ1-5	NA	TRBD1	TRBV18	TGTGCCAGCTCACCGACAGGGGACGGTGGTCAGCCCCAGCATTTT	CASSPTGDGGQPQHF
TRBJ2-3	NA	NA	TRBV7-9	TGTGCCAGCAGTTTTAACCCCGACAGGAGGAGGTTCACAGATACGCAGTATTTT	CASSFNPDRRRFTDTQYF
TRBJ2-7	many	TRBD2	TRBV7-2	TGTGCCAGCAGCTTAGTCCCCCCTCTAGCGGGGGGGCCGATATACGAGCAGTACTTC	CASSLVPPLAGGPIYEQYF
TRBJ2-3	few	NA	TRBV12-3/TRBV12-4	TGTGCCAGCAGTGCTAGGTCTCTTACGCAGTATTTT	CASSARSLTQYF
TRBJ2-2	few	NA	TRBV19	TGTGCCAGTAGTATAGAGGGAAGCAACGGGGAGCTGTTTTTT	CASSIEGSNGELFF
TRBJ2-1	few	NA	TRBV6-1	TGTGCCAGCAGACCTCAGGGGAACTACAATGAGCAGTTCTTC	CASRPQGNYNEQFF
TRBJ2-5	many	TRBD2	TRBV15	TGTGCCACCAGCAGGACTAGCTTCTCGTTAGAGACCCAGTACTTC	CATSRTSFSLETQYF
TRBJ1-5	many	NA	TRBV28	TGTGCCAGCAGTTACGTAGGGTTTCAGCCCCAGCATTTT	CASSYVGFQPQHF
TRBJ2-3	NA	NA	TRBV19	TGTGCCAGTACCTACGCAGGGCTCTACACAGATACGCAGTATTTT	CASTYAGLYTDTQYF
TRBJ2-2	many	NA	TRBV6-2/TRBV6-3	TGTGCCAGCAGTTATTTGCGAGACACCGGGGAGCTGTTTTTT	CASSYLRDTGELFF
TRBJ1-1	many	NA	TRBV3-1	TGTGCCAGCAGCTTTCGACAGTATGAAGCTTTCTTT	CASSFRQYEAFF
TRBJ1-1	few	NA	TRBV9	TGTGCCAGCAGCGTAGCGGCCCAGGGCGCTGAAGCTTTCTTT	CASSVAAQGAEAFF
TRBJ1-3	few	NA	TRBV29-1	TGCAGCGTCGATTTGGGACGGCGCTCTGGAAACACCATATATTTT	CSVDLGRRSGNTIYF
TRBJ1-5	few	NA	TRBV7-2	TGTGCCAGCACCCCGGGGCCGTATAGCAATCAGCCCCAGCATTTT	CASTPGPYSNQPQHF
TRBJ2-2	few	NA	TRBV10-3	TGTGCCATCAGTGAGAGTCTGGGACGGAGACACACCGGGGAGCTGTTTTTT	CAISESLGRRHTGELFF
TRBJ1-1	few	NA	TRBV30	TGTGCCTGGTACGGCCCTATCAAGACCGCGAACACTGAAGCTTTCTTT	CAWYGPIKTANTEAFF
TRBJ2-7	many	NA	TRBV7-2	TGTGCCAGCAGCTTAGCCAGGGCAGGCACCTACGAGCAGTACTTC	CASSLARAGTYEQYF
TRBJ2-2	NA	TRBD2	TRBV7-2	TGTGCCAGCAGCTTAGCGCTAGCGGGGGGGCTTGGACCCGGGGAGCTGTTTTTT	CASSLALAGGLGPGELFF
TRBJ1-2	many	NA	TRBV5-1	TGCGCCAGCAGCTTGCCCAGGCCTTATGGCTACACCTTC	CASSLPRPYGYTF
TRBJ2-7	many	TRBD1	TRBV28	TGTGCCAGCAGGGAGGACAGGGGGGATGTCTACGAGCAGTACTTC	CASREDRGDVYEQYF
TRBJ2-3	NA	NA	TRBV11-3	TGTGCCAGCAGCCCCCATAACGGGGCAGATACGCAGTATTTT	CASSPHNGADTQYF
TRBJ2-1	many	NA	TRBV6-2/TRBV6-3	TGTGCCAGCAGTCCCCTCCTTCAGGCAAGTGAGCAGTTCTTC	CASSPLLQASEQFF
TRBJ2-5	few	NA	TRBV7-2	TGTGCCAGCAGCTTGCAGTACCAAGAGACCCAGTACTTC	CASSLQYQETQYF
TRBJ2-7	few	NA	TRBV28	TGTGCCAGCAGTTTATTGGGGGCCGGCGAGCAGTACTTC	CASSLLGAGEQYF
TRBJ1-2	many	TRBD1	TRBV12-3/TRBV12-4	TGTGCCAGCAGCCCGACAGGGGAGGGCTACACCTTC	CASSPTGEGYTF
TRBJ2-4	few	NA	TRBV30	TGTGCCTGGAGTTCAAGACAGGCTGCAGCCAAAAACATTCAGTACTTC	CAWSSRQAAAKNIQYF
TRBJ2-7	many	NA	TRBV20-1	TGCAGTGCTAGAGAAACAGGGACCTACGAGCAGTACTTC	CSARETGTYEQYF
TRBJ1-4	many	TRBD1	TRBV5-1	TGCGCCAGCAGCTGGGACAGGCCAACTAATGAAAAACTGTTTTTT	CASSWDRPTNEKLFF